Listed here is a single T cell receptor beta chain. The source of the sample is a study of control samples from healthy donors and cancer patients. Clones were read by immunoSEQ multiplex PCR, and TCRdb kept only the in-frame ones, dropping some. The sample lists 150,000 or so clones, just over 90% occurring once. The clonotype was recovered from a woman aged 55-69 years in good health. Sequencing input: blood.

The CDR3 spells CASSIARAKNIQYF. CDR3 DNA sequence: TGTGCCAGTAGTATAGCCAGAGCCAAAAACATTCAGTACTTC. The rearrangement joins TRBV19 to TRBJ2-4; D remains unclear. V lost 1 base, J lost 0 bases, and 4 bases lay in between. CDR1 and CDR2 from the germline V gene are LNHDA and SQIVND (reference sequence). The CDR3 has 14 residues.